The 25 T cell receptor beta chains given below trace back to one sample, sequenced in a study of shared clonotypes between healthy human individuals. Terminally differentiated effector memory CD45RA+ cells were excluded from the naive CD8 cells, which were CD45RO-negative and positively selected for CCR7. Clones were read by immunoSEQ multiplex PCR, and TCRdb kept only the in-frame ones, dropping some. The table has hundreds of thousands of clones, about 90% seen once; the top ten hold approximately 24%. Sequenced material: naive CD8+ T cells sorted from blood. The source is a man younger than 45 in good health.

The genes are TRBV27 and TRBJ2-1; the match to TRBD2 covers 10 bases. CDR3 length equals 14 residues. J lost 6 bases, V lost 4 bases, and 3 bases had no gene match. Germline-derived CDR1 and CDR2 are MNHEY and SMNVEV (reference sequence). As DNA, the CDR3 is TGTGCCAGCAGTTACAGCGGGGGGGTCAATGAGCAGTTCTTC. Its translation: CASSYSGGVNEQFF.

The CDR3 nucleotides are TGTGCCAGCAGTGAAGAATCCGCGCTAGCGGGGACCTACGAGCAGTACTTC. Translating it yields CASSEESALAGTYEQYF. The chain links TRBV6-1 to TRBJ2-7; 9 nucleotides align to TRBD2. This CDR3 is built from 17 residues. Germline CDR1 MNHNS, CDR2 SASEGT. V lost 1 base, J lost 2 bases, and 9 bases stayed unmatched.

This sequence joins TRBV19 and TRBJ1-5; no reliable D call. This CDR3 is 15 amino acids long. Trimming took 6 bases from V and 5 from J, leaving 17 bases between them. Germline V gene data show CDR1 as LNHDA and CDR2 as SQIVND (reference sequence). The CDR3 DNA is TGTGCCAGTAGCCCGGGAGGGTCGGGGTATCAGCCCCAGCATTTT. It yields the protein CASSPGGSGYQPQHF.

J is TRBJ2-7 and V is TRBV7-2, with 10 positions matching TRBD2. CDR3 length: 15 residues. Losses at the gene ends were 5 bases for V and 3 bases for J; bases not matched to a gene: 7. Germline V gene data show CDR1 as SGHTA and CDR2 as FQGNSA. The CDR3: CASSRPSGSDYEQYF. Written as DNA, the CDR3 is TGTGCCAGCAGCAGGCCTAGCGGGAGCGACTACGAGCAGTACTTC.

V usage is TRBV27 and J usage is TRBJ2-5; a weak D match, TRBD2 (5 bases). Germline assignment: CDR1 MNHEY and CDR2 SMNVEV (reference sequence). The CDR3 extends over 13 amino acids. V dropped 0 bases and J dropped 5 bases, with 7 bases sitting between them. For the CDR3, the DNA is TGTGCCAGCAGTTTATCTACGGGGGAGACCCAGTACTTC. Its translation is CASSLSTGETQYF.

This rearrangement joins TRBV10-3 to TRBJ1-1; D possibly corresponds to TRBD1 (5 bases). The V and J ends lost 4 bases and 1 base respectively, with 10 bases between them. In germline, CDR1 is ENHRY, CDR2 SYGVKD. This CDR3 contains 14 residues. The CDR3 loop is CAISGSGGNTEAFF. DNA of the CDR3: TGTGCCATCAGTGGCTCGGGGGGGAACACTGAAGCTTTCTTT.

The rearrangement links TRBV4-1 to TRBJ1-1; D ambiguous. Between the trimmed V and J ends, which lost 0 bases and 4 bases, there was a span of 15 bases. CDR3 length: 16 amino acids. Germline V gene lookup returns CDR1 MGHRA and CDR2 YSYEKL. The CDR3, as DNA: TGCGCCAGCAGCCAAGATTCGGTCGGGTCAGCCACTGAAGCTTTCTTT. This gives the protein CASSQDSVGSATEAFF.

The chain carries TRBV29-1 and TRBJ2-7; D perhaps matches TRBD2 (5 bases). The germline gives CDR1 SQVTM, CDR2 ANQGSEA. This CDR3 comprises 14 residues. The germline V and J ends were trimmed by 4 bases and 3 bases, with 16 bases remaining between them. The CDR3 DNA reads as TGCAGCGTTGGGGATGGACTCGACCTCTACGAGCAGTACTTC. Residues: CSVGDGLDLYEQYF.

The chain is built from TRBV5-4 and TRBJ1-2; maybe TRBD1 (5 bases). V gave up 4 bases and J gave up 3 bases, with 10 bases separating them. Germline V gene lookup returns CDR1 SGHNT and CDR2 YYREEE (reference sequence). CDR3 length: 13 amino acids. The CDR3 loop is CASSVDNDYGYTF. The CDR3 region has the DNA TGTGCCAGCAGCGTGGACAACGACTATGGCTACACCTTC.

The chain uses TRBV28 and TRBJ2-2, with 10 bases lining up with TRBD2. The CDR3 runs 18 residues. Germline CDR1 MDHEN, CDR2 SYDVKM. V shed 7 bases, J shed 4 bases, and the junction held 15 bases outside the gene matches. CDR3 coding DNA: TGTGCCAGCACTCCCCAGCTAGGGCTAGCGGGAGTCACCGGGGAGCTGTTTTTT. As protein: CASTPQLGLAGVTGELFF.

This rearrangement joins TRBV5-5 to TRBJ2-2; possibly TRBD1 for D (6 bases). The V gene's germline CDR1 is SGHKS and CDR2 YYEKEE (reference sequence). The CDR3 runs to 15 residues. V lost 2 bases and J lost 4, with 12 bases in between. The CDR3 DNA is TGTGCCAGCAGCTTCCCGGGACAAGTCACCGGGGAGCTGTTTTTT. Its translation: CASSFPGQVTGELFF.

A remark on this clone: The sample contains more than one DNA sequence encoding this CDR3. CDR3 in DNA: TGCGCCAGCAGCTCCGGGACTGACTCCTACGAGCAGTACTTC. Translation gives CASSSGTDSYEQYF. The rearrangement links TRBV5-1 to TRBJ2-7; maybe TRBD2 (6 bases). The CDR3 spans 14 residues. V was trimmed by 3 bases and J by 0 bases, leaving 10 bases between them. CDR1 is SGHRS and CDR2 is YFSETQ in the germline V gene. The full variable domain, its missing parts supplied by reference TRBV5-1 and TRBJ2-7, is KAGVTQTPRYLIKTRGQQVTLSCSPISGHRSVSWYQQTPGQGLQFLFEYFSETQRNKGNFPGRFSGRQFSNSRSEMNVSTLELGDSALYLCASSSGTDSYEQYFGPGTRLTVT.

Here the CDR3 reads CATSGSAGNEQFF. The CDR3 nucleotides read TGTGCGACTAGCGGGAGTGCTGGCAATGAGCAGTTCTTC. The V gene is TRBV7-8, the J gene TRBJ2-1, with 12 nucleotides matching TRBD2. This CDR3 comprises 13 residues. Per the germline V gene, CDR1 is SGHVS and CDR2 is FQNEAQ.

CDR3 nucleotide sequence: TGTGCCAGCAGCCACCCCGCGGGTGAGCAGTTCTTC. Its protein product is CASSHPAGEQFF. The gene calls are TRBV5-4 and TRBJ2-1; D is possibly TRBD2 (5 bases). The ends were cut back, 4 bases at V and 9 bases at J, with 11 bases in the middle. Germline V gene data show CDR1 as SGHNT and CDR2 as YYREEE (reference sequence). The CDR3 length is 12 residues.

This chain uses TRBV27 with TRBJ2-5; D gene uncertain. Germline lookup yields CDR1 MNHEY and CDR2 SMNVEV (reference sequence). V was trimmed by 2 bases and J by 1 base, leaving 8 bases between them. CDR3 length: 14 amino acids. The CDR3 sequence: CASSLLQSQETQYF. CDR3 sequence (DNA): TGTGCCAGCAGTTTACTTCAATCCCAAGAGACCCAGTACTTC.

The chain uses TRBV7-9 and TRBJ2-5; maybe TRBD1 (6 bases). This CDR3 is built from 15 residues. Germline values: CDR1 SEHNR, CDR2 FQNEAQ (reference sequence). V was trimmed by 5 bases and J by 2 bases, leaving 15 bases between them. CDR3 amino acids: CASSLRDTLQETQYF. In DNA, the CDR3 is TGTGCCAGCAGCCTTCGGGACACATTACAAGAGACCCAGTACTTC.

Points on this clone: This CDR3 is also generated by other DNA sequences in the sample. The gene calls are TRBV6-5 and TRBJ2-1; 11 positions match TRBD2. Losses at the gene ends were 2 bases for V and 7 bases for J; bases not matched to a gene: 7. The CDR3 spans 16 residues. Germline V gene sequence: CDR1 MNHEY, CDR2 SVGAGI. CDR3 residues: CASSYLLAGGGNEQFF. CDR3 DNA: TGTGCCAGCAGTTACCTTCTAGCGGGAGGTGGGAATGAGCAGTTCTTC.

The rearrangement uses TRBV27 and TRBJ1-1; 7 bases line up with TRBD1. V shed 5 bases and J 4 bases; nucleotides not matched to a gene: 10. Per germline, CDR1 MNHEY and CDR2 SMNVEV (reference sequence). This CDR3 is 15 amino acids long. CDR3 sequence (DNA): TGTGCCAGCAGTCCCTCAGGGGGGAAGGTCACTGAAGCTTTCTTT. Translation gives CASSPSGGKVTEAFF.

The CDR3 protein is CASSLAWYEQYF. The CDR3 DNA sequence: TGTGCCAGCAGCTTGGCCTGGTACGAGCAGTACTTC. The V call is TRBV11-2, the J call TRBJ2-7; D unclear. The CDR3 length is 12 residues. Germline CDR1 is SGHAT and CDR2 is FQNNGV. The ends were cut back, 3 bases at V and 4 bases at J, with 7 bases in the middle.

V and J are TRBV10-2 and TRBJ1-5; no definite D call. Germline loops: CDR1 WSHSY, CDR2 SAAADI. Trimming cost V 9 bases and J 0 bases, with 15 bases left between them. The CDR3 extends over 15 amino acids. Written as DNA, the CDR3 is TGCGCCAGTAAAGAGTCCGGGTATAGCAATCAGCCCCAGCATTTT. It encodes CASKESGYSNQPQHF.

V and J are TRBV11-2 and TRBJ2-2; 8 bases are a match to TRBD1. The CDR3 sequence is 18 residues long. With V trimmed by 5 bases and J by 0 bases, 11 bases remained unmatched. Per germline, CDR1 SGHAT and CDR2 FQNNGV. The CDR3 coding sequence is TGTGCCAGCAGCCCAGGACAGGGTGGACATTCGAACACCGGGGAGCTGTTTTTT. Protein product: CASSPGQGGHSNTGELFF.

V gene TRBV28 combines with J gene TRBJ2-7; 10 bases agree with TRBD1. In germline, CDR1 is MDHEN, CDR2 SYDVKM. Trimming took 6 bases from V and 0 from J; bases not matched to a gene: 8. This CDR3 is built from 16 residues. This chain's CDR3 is CASRVRQGAHSYEQYF. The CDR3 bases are TGTGCCAGCAGGGTCAGACAGGGGGCCCACTCCTACGAGCAGTACTTC. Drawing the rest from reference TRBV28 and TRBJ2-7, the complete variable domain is DVKVTQSSRYLVKRTGEKVFLECVQDMDHENMFWYRQDPGLGLRLIYFSYDVKMKEKGDIPEGYSVSREKKERFSLILESASTNQTSMYLCASRVRQGAHSYEQYFGPGTRLTVT.

The CDR3 protein is CASSHTGTEQYF. Written as DNA, the CDR3 is TGTGCCAGCAGTCACACAGGGACGGAGCAGTACTTC. The genes are TRBV7-9 and TRBJ2-7, with D possibly TRBD1 on 6 matching bases. Germline values: CDR1 SEHNR, CDR2 FQNEAQ (reference sequence). V was pared by 6 bases and J by 7 bases, with 13 bases between. The CDR3 runs to 12 residues.

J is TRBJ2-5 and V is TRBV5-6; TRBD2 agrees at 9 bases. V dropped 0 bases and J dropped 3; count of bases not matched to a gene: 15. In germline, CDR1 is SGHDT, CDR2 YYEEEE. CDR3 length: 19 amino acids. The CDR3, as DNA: TGTGCCAGCAGCTTGGATGCTAGCGGGATGGTAACTGGAAAAGAGACCCAGTACTTC. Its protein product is CASSLDASGMVTGKETQYF.

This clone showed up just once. The CDR3 loop is CASTRRAEQYF. The DNA of the CDR3 is TGCGCCAGCACCCGCCGGGCCGAGCAGTACTTC. This chain links TRBV10-2 with TRBJ2-7; D remains unclear. V shed 7 bases and J shed 6 bases, with 10 bases lying between them. Germline-derived CDR1 and CDR2 are WSHSY and SAAADI. The CDR3 totals 11 residues.